The entry below gives a single TCR beta chain sequence along with its context. The library protocol tagged individual cDNA molecules with unique molecular identifiers. One entry per CDR3 protein, called by TCRdb with MiXCR from the 5' RACE reads. The data show some 77,000 distinct CDR3 sequences, about 13% seen once. This sample is drawn from a study of early T cells in non-severe SARS-CoV-2 infection. The CDR3 contains 17 residues. V was pared by 4 bases and J by 8 bases, with 17 bases of the junction left unmatched. Germline CDR1 is LGHNA and CDR2 is YSLEER. This TCR derives from an adult who was a healthcare worker with PCR-confirmed SARS-CoV-2 infection or an uninfected control (not recorded which). The sample consisted of whole blood. The chain joins TRBV4-3 to TRBJ2-4; TRBD2 matches at 7 bases. The CDR3 protein is CASSLNLAGSAGDIQYF. As DNA, the CDR3 is TGCGCCAGCAGCCTCAATCTTGCGGGCTCCGCGGGAGACATTCAGTACTTC.